Listed here are 17 T cell receptor beta chains from one sample, sequenced in a study of blood T cell repertoires in COVID-19. The protocol was immunoSEQ multiplex PCR, while the TCRdb copy is restricted to in-frame clones and leaves out a portion. The data hold under 250,000 clones, with roughly nine tenths observed a single time. What was sequenced was peripheral blood. These receptors originate from a man between 60 and 75 years old who had recovered from COVID-19.

The chain links TRBV15 to TRBJ2-2; D possibly corresponds to TRBD1 (6 bases). Per germline, CDR1 LNHNV and CDR2 YYDKDF (reference sequence). Trimming cost V 3 bases and J 5 bases, with 16 bases left between them. The CDR3 extends over 16 amino acids. CDR3 bases: TGTGCCACCAGCAGTTGGGACACGCGAAGAACCGGGGAGCTGTTTTTT. It yields the protein CATSSWDTRRTGELFF.

The chain couples TRBV5-1 to TRBJ2-5; the match to TRBD2 covers 9 bases. Trimming removed 4 bases from V and 10 bases from J; junction bases left unmatched: 17. The V gene's germline CDR1 is SGHRS and CDR2 YFSETQ. The CDR3 is 16 amino acids. The chain's CDR3 is CASSPDRLAVREIQYF. The CDR3 DNA reads as TGCGCCAGCAGCCCCGATAGACTAGCGGTGAGAGAAATCCAGTACTTC.

The chain carries TRBV11-2 and TRBJ1-1; perhaps TRBD1 as D (5 bases). Trimming pared 4 bases from V and 2 bases from J, leaving 17 bases between. Per the germline V gene, CDR1 is SGHAT and CDR2 is FQNNGV. This CDR3 is built from 16 residues. The CDR3 sequence is CASSSGGWARNTEAFF. CDR3 coding DNA: TGTGCCAGCAGCTCCGGGGGGTGGGCCAGAAACACTGAAGCTTTCTTT.

Concerning this clone itself: Other DNA sequences in this specimen translate into the identical CDR3. CDR3 in DNA: TGCGCCAGCAGCCTGGGACAGGGAGATGGCTACACCTTC. Amino acids: CASSLGQGDGYTF. This rearrangement joins TRBV5-1 to TRBJ1-2; 9 nucleotides align to TRBD1. Germline V gene data show CDR1 as SGHRS and CDR2 as YFSETQ. J gave up 6 bases and V 4 bases, and 4 bases lay outside the gene matches. CDR3 length: 13 residues.

The chain recombines TRBV27 with TRBJ1-1; the match to TRBD1 covers 11 bases. This CDR3 spans 15 amino acids. J was trimmed by 1 base and V by 4 bases; bases with no gene match: 2. The germline CDR1 and CDR2 sequences are MNHEY and SMNVEV (reference sequence). The CDR3 here is CASSSGTGGNTEAFF. The CDR3 DNA reads as TGTGCCAGCAGTTCCGGGACAGGGGGGAACACTGAAGCTTTCTTT.

The CDR3 DNA is TGTGCCAGCAGCCAAGCCCGCGGGTCTATCAGCACAGATACGCAGTATTTT. This gives the protein CASSQARGSISTDTQYF. The chain recombines TRBV4-2 with TRBJ2-3, with D possibly matching TRBD2 (5 bases). This CDR3 is built from 17 residues. Per the germline V gene, CDR1 is LGHNA and CDR2 is YNFKEQ. The germline V and J ends were trimmed by 1 base and 0 bases, with 14 bases remaining between them.

This clone appeared many times. The gene calls are TRBV7-3 and TRBJ2-5; D is perhaps TRBD2 (6 bases). The V and J ends lost 6 bases and 5 bases respectively, with 16 bases between them. The CDR3 has 14 residues. Germline assignment: CDR1 SGHTA and CDR2 FQGTGA. In nucleotides, the CDR3 is TGTGCCAGCAGTCTAACCGGGGGAGTGGAGACCCAGTACTTC. It codes for CASSLTGGVETQYF.

DNA of the CDR3: TGTGCCAGCAGCCTAGCTTGGGGGGTTTCGAACACTGAAGCTTTCTTT. Translating gives CASSLAWGVSNTEAFF. The chain combines TRBV3-1 (or the pseudogene TRBV3-2) with TRBJ1-1; TRBD1 might be the D (5 bases). Germline CDR1 reads LGHDT; CDR2 reads YNNKEL (reference sequence). The CDR3 sequence is 16 residues long. The V end was cut by 4 bases, the J end by 1 base, with 16 bases between.

The chain has TRBV7-9 and TRBJ2-2; TRBD2 agrees at 7 bases. The V gene's germline CDR1 is SEHNR and CDR2 FQNEAQ (reference sequence). The CDR3 has 13 amino acids. Losses at the gene ends were 8 bases for V and 6 bases for J; bases not matched to a gene: 6. The CDR3 spells CASSRGEAGELFF. CDR3 DNA: TGTGCCAGCTCTCGGGGGGAGGCCGGGGAGCTGTTTTTT. The full variable domain, rest sourced from reference TRBV7-9 and TRBJ2-2, is DTGVSQNPRHKITKRGQNVTFRCDPISEHNRLYWYRQTLGQGPEFLTYFQNEAQLEKSRLLSDRFSAERPKGSFSTLEIQRTEQGDSAMYLCASSRGEAGELFFGEGSRLTVL.

V and J are TRBV28 and TRBJ1-2; the match to TRBD1 covers 9 bases. This CDR3 has 15 residues. Trimming cost V 5 bases and J 8 bases; bases outside gene matches: 12. The V gene's germline CDR1 is MDHEN and CDR2 SYDVKM. The CDR3 spells CASSPGTGLRSGYTF. The DNA for the CDR3 is TGTGCCAGCAGTCCGGGGACAGGGTTGAGGAGCGGCTACACCTTC.

The CDR3 DNA sequence: TGTGCCAGCAGCTTAATCCAGGGGACAGGGTATCAGCCCCAGCATTTT. Amino acids: CASSLIQGTGYQPQHF. The V gene is TRBV7-2, the J gene TRBJ1-5; 9 bases fit TRBD1. The CDR3 consists of 16 residues. The germline V gene has CDR1 SGHTA and CDR2 FQGNSA. Trimming removed 2 bases from V and 5 bases from J; junction bases left unmatched: 7.

The chain employs TRBV5-1 and TRBJ2-2; 11 nucleotides line up with TRBD2. This CDR3 spans 15 amino acids. Germline V lookup: CDR1 SGHRS, CDR2 YFSETQ. J gave up 6 bases and V 4 bases, and 5 bases lay outside the gene matches. The CDR3 nucleotides are TGCGCCAGCAGCAAACTAGCGGGAGAGGCCGGGGAGCTGTTTTTT. It encodes CASSKLAGEAGELFF.

This clone was counted between two and nine times. The chain couples TRBV5-1 to TRBJ2-2, with D tentatively TRBD1 (6 bases). Between the trimmed V and J ends, which lost 9 bases and 6 bases, there was a span of 21 bases. This CDR3 spans 15 amino acids. The germline V gene has CDR1 SGHRS and CDR2 YFSETQ. In DNA, the CDR3 is TGCGCCACCGCTCCGGGACACGGTTCTCCCGGGGAGCTGTTTTTT. Translated, it gives CATAPGHGSPGELFF.

A word on this clone: Sequence at one end of the junction differs from germline and may be a read error. The rearrangement links TRBV19 to TRBJ1-2, with no clear D. In germline, CDR1 is LNHDA, CDR2 SQIVND (reference sequence). The CDR3 has 12 amino acids. CDR3 nucleotides: TGTGCCAATAGTATCCGCAGTTACGGCTACACCTTC. Protein sequence: CANSIRSYGYTF. Full variable domain (remainder filled in from reference TRBV19 and TRBJ1-2): DGGITQSPKYLFRKEGQNVTLSCEQNLNHDAMYWYRQDPGQGLRLIYYSQIVNDFQKGDIAEGYSVSREKKESFPLTVTSAQKNPTAFYLCANSIRSYGYTFGSGTRLTVV.

V usage is TRBV9 and J usage is TRBJ2-2, with 9 bases fitting TRBD1. This CDR3 contains 18 residues. The germline V gene encodes CDR1 SGDLS and CDR2 YYNGEE. V was clipped by 3 bases and J by 1 base; unmatched bases: 10. CDR3 protein: CASSAQNTGGRNTGELFF. CDR3 sequence (DNA): TGTGCCAGCAGCGCCCAAAATACAGGGGGCAGGAACACCGGGGAGCTGTTTTTT.

The CDR3 nucleotides read TGTGCCAGTATGCCTAGCGGGAGCGGTACGCAGTATTTT. Its translation is CASMPSGSGTQYF. The J gene is TRBJ2-3, the V gene TRBV19, with TRBD2 matching over 10 bases. Germline CDR1 LNHDA, CDR2 SQIVND (reference sequence). Trimming cost V 7 bases and J 8 bases; bases outside gene matches: 6. The CDR3 is 13 amino acids. Combining the CDR3 with reference TRBV19 and TRBJ2-3 gives the whole variable domain DGGITQSPKYLFRKEGQNVTLSCEQNLNHDAMYWYRQDPGQGLRLIYYSQIVNDFQKGDIAEGYSVSREKKESFPLTVTSAQKNPTAFYLCASMPSGSGTQYFGPGTRLTVL.

The chain links TRBV7-2 to TRBJ1-2; 10 bases fit TRBD1. The CDR3 is 15 residues long. Germline CDR1 reads SGHTA; CDR2 reads FQGNSA. Germline trimming cut 5 bases from V and 4 bases from J; bases unmatched to any gene: 7. The CDR3 nucleotides are TGTGCCAGCAGCCTGACAGGGGGCTCCCCCTATGGCTACACCTTC. It yields the protein CASSLTGGSPYGYTF.